This T cell receptor beta chain was observed in a study of blood T cells in healthy people across ages (dated by TCRdb to between 2014 and 2017). The study in broad terms: Template switching captured roughly one uniquely barcoded TCR beta cDNA molecule per two T cells in model experiments. The study measured age-related changes in TCR beta repertoire diversity using deep sequencing normalized with unique cDNA molecular identifiers. The donors were split into four age groups: young (average 16 years), middle-aged (roughly 40), aged (over 55) and long-lived (roughly 86). Donors of different ages were randomly distributed across sequencing lanes to avoid experimental bias. Two additional independent replicas of 1 million unique cDNA reads from the same blood draw were analyzed for two donors (one aged 18 to 30 and one aged 80 or older). The study at large found these results: Estimates of total diversity based on one million sequenced T cells were considered lower bounds and underestimates. Observed TCR beta diversity per million T cells fell roughly linearly with age, and a significant reduction was already apparent by age around 40. The percentage of naive T cells measured by flow cytometry correlated strongly with observed TCR beta diversity. The CMV infection status of donors was not known, potentially confounding age-related changes in expanded clonotypes. Compared with the aged group, the long-lived group had more naive CD4+ T cells, fewer expanded clones and increased TCR diversity, a pattern suggesting age selection. Because profiling used bulk unsorted PBMCs, naive and antigen-experienced compartments could not be compared conclusively.

Libraries came from 5' RACE. Sequenced on an Illumina HiSeq 2500. A second PCR of about 6 to 12 cycles was run with a J-beta primer mix and a sample-barcoded 5' primer. A template-switch 5' adaptor carrying 12 random nucleotides introduced a unique molecular identifier onto each TCR beta cDNA molecule. At least 3 million CDR3-containing paired-end reads were obtained from each sample. The Mint cDNA synthesis kit, primed by a TRBC-specific oligonucleotide, was used to synthesize first-strand cDNA from all RNA. Following uracil-DNA glycosylase treatment, all cDNA underwent a first 18-cycle PCR with the universal primers M1SS and BC2_uni_R. The published analysis was carried out like this. For normalization, 1 million high-quality reads, each with a distinct molecular identifier, were randomly selected from each sample. Instead of being binned into consensus sequences, reads with shared molecular identifiers were discarded. MiTCR, with a Q25 quality threshold and the strictest error-elimination algorithm, was used for CDR3 identification, clonotype clustering and error correction. A nonparametric unseen species model using Euler transformation provided a lower-bound estimate of total TCR beta diversity. TCRdb trimmed the raw reads at Q25, called clones with MiXCR and kept productive beta chains. Rows with one shared CDR3 protein collapse into an entry with the most common genes and DNA. What appears here as the V and J calls and clone size reflects TCRdb's work, not the paper's. Across this sample there are approximately 400,000 distinct CDR3 sequences, with about 55% seen only once. 50% to 65% of the sample is held by the ten biggest clonotypes.

The CDR3 runs 17 residues from the cysteine to the phenylalanine. Only CDR3 DNA is held: 51 bases, read in frame from base 1. After removal of 3 bases from V and 3 bases from J, the junction retains 5 bases not matched to a gene. In its sample, this clonotype was seen once. Its recognized antigen is unknown. Per-nucleotide qualities are absent, and no much larger clonotype sits a single base away. On its own, one read is weak support. The donors were roughly 39 Caucasian individuals from Russia, aged 6 to 90 years, who were systemically healthy. Ten milliliters of peripheral blood were drawn from each donor into EDTA-treated Vacutainer tubes. Ficoll-Paque density-gradient centrifugation was used to isolate PBMCs, with at least 7 million per sample. Total RNA, at least 6 micrograms per sample, was extracted from PBMCs with Trizol reagent. The percentages of naive CD45RAhigh/CD27high T cells were determined by flow cytometry on a PBMC aliquot from every donor.

Input material: blood. The rearranged chain carries TRBV12-3 or TRBV12-4 and TRBJ1-4; 12 central nucleotides agree with TRBD1. This TCR was sampled from a man in his sixties in good health. The CDR3 reads as follows: CASSFGDRGRSNEKLFF. At the DNA level, the sequence is TGTGCCAGCAGTTTCGGGGACAGGGGGCGGTCTAATGAAAAACTGTTTTTT.